This T cell receptor (beta chain) was documented in a study of T-cell reconstitution after alpha-beta-depleted transplantation in children. For TCRbeta, the library was prepared with unique molecular identifiers. TCRdb re-called the PCR reads with MiXCR, one entry per CDR3 protein. The table shows more than 150,000 distinct CDR3 sequences, with about 6.8% occurring only once. The V gene's germline CDR1 is LGHDT and CDR2 YNNKEL (reference sequence). The V end lost 7 bases, the J end lost 0 bases, and 16 bases lay between the germline ends. This CDR3 contains 17 residues. The receptor was derived from a human donor who donated a stem cell graft to a child with Wiskott-Aldrich syndrome. The chain combines TRBV3-1 with TRBJ2-6, with D possibly being TRBD1 (5 bases). Sequenced material: PBMCs from the stem cell graft donor, taken from the stem cell graft. CDR3 residues: CASTRRADSSGANVLTF. CDR3 bases: TGTGCCAGCACCCGACGGGCAGACAGCTCTGGGGCCAACGTCCTGACTTTC.